This is a list of T cell receptor beta chains from one sample in a study of cytomegalovirus exposure and HLA in healthy donors. Only in-frame clones appear in the TCRdb table, and some are missing; sequencing was by immunoSEQ multiplex PCR. The table lists about 180,000 clones, about 80% of them singletons, with over 2% in the top ten. The sequenced sample consisted of PBMCs. These receptors were taken from a man aged 55 to 70 in good health and CMV-seronegative. Each CDR3 is given with its conserved first and last residue. Fields, in order: J gene, V gene, clone size, D gene, CDR3 DNA, CDR3 protein. D genes are given only for firm matches. Expanded clones get a size class; other rows say once, few or many, or leave the size out.

j_gene: TRBJ2-1; v_gene: TRBV19; abundance: -; d_gene: -; CDR3nt: TGTGCCAGTAGTATGGGGGGATTCTGGAATGAGCAGTTCTTC; CDR3aa: CASSMGGFWNEQFF
j_gene: TRBJ2-7; v_gene: TRBV19; abundance: -; d_gene: -; CDR3nt: TGTGCCAGTAGTAGCCGGGACTCGCCCTACGAGCAGTACTTC; CDR3aa: CASSSRDSPYEQYF
j_gene: TRBJ2-5; v_gene: TRBV19; abundance: -; d_gene: TRBD2; CDR3nt: TGTGCCAGTAGTAAGTTTCACGGCGGGGGATTAGAGACCCAGTACTTC; CDR3aa: CASSKFHGGGLETQYF
j_gene: TRBJ2-7; v_gene: TRBV27; abundance: -; d_gene: -; CDR3nt: TGTGCCAGCAGTTTATCGTGGGGACTGACACTTTACGAGCAGTACTTC; CDR3aa: CASSLSWGLTLYEQYF
j_gene: TRBJ2-3; v_gene: TRBV4-2; abundance: few; d_gene: TRBD1; CDR3nt: TGTGCCAGCAGCCAAGATTTCGGGACAGGGGGCGCAGATACGCAGTATTTT; CDR3aa: CASSQDFGTGGADTQYF
j_gene: TRBJ1-6; v_gene: TRBV7-9; abundance: -; d_gene: -; CDR3nt: TGTTCCAGCAGCTTAGTGTTCCCCCGGTACTCCTATAATTCACCCCTCCACTTT; CDR3aa: CSSSLVFPRYSYNSPLHF
j_gene: TRBJ1-2; v_gene: TRBV2; abundance: -; d_gene: -; CDR3nt: TGTGCCAGCAGTGAAGGAGTCCTATGGGGCTACACCTTC; CDR3aa: CASSEGVLWGYTF
j_gene: TRBJ2-7; v_gene: TRBV7-9; abundance: -; d_gene: -; CDR3nt: TGTGCCAGCAGCCCTGACCAGGTCTACGAGCAGTACTTC; CDR3aa: CASSPDQVYEQYF
j_gene: TRBJ2-3; v_gene: TRBV25-1; abundance: -; d_gene: TRBD1; CDR3nt: TGTGCCAGCAGTGAATGGACAGGGGGTAGCGATACGCAGTATTTT; CDR3aa: CASSEWTGGSDTQYF
j_gene: TRBJ2-5; v_gene: TRBV4-2; abundance: -; d_gene: TRBD2; CDR3nt: TGTGCCAGCAGCCGGGGGGAGGCTAGCGGGAGTTTGGGTACCAGGGAGACCCAGTACTTC; CDR3aa: CASSRGEASGSLGTRETQYF
j_gene: TRBJ1-1; v_gene: TRBV5-1; abundance: -; d_gene: TRBD1; CDR3nt: TGCGCCAGCAGCCATCCAGGACAGGGGACTCCGGTCACTGAAGCTTTCTTT; CDR3aa: CASSHPGQGTPVTEAFF
j_gene: TRBJ2-7; v_gene: TRBV7-2; abundance: -; d_gene: TRBD2; CDR3nt: TGTGCCAGCAGCTTAGGGTTAGCGGGCGGAAGTTACGAGCAGTACTTC; CDR3aa: CASSLGLAGGSYEQYF
j_gene: TRBJ2-2; v_gene: TRBV7-8; abundance: -; d_gene: TRBD1; CDR3nt: TGTGCCAGCAGCTTAGAGGGACAGGTCACCGGGGAGCTGTTTTTT; CDR3aa: CASSLEGQVTGELFF
j_gene: TRBJ1-5; v_gene: TRBV19; abundance: -; d_gene: -; CDR3nt: TGTGCCAGTAGCCTCACCAGAAATCAGCCCCAGCATTTT; CDR3aa: CASSLTRNQPQHF
j_gene: TRBJ1-1; v_gene: TRBV7-6; abundance: -; d_gene: TRBD1; CDR3nt: TGTGCCAGCAGCTTAGGGGACAGGGGTGTGAACACTGAAGCTTTCTTT; CDR3aa: CASSLGDRGVNTEAFF
j_gene: TRBJ2-1; v_gene: TRBV5-1; abundance: few; d_gene: -; CDR3nt: TGCGCCAGCAGCTTGGATCTAGCGCGTAATGAGCAGTTCTTC; CDR3aa: CASSLDLARNEQFF
j_gene: TRBJ2-1; v_gene: TRBV7-7; abundance: -; d_gene: TRBD1; CDR3nt: TGTGCTAGCAGCTCGGGACAGGGGAACTACAATGAGCAGTTCTTC; CDR3aa: CASSSGQGNYNEQFF
j_gene: TRBJ1-2; v_gene: TRBV5-4; abundance: few; d_gene: -; CDR3nt: TGTGCCAGCAGCTTACGTCGGGGAGGGGAGGACTACACCTTC; CDR3aa: CASSLRRGGEDYTF
j_gene: TRBJ1-2; v_gene: TRBV5-6; abundance: -; d_gene: -; CDR3nt: TGTGCCAGCAGCTTGGATCGCCGGGACTATGGCTACACCTTC; CDR3aa: CASSLDRRDYGYTF
j_gene: TRBJ2-5; v_gene: TRBV6-1; abundance: -; d_gene: -; CDR3nt: TGTGCCAGCAGTGAACGTGTAGGCAGGGTACAGACCCAGTACTTC; CDR3aa: CASSERVGRVQTQYF